Listed here are 7 T cell receptor beta chains from one sample, sequenced in a study of T cell responses to AZD1222 COVID-19 vaccine (dated by TCRdb to about 2021). The sample's time point label, in plain terms: about 28 days (+/-7) after the second vaccine dose. The library was prepared using the immunoSEQ multiplex PCR assay. TCRdb provides this immuneACCESS table in a form limited to in-frame rearrangements. Some clones are lacking; in checked studies, under half of them reflect an unresolved V gene, and why the rest are absent is not known. Counted in this sample were 100,000 to 150,000 clones; roughly 90% of them appeared once. In total, the top ten clones hold roughly 0.98% of the sample. Specimen: peripheral blood, collected 28 days after the second AZD1222 dose. These receptors all stem from an adult who received the AZD1222 COVID-19 vaccine.

This sequence joins TRBV5-1 and TRBJ1-2; D uncertain. Trimming took off 5 bases at V and 4 bases at J, with 9 bases between the two ends. The CDR3 has 12 residues. From germline, CDR1 is SGHRS and CDR2 YFSETQ. CDR3 residues: CASSYDIYGYTF. Written as DNA, the CDR3 is TGCGCCAGCAGTTACGACATCTATGGCTACACCTTC.

The table lists this clone with a count of one. Here the CDR3 DNA reads TGTGCCTGGAGTGTAGTGGCCCTGCAGTTCTTC. It translates to CAWSVVALQFF. The rearrangement links TRBV30 to TRBJ2-1; D uncertain. The CDR3 has 11 residues. Trimming removed 0 bases at V and 12 bases at J, with 9 bases between. Germline assignment: CDR1 GTSNPN and CDR2 SVGIG (reference sequence).

The rearrangement uses TRBV4-1 and TRBJ1-4; D is perhaps TRBD1 (6 bases). The V end was cut by 3 bases, the J end by 8 bases, with 10 bases between. Germline V gene lookup returns CDR1 MGHRA and CDR2 YSYEKL. There are 13 residues in the CDR3. The CDR3 nucleotides are TGCGCCAGCAGCCATCCTCAGGGGGAAAAACTGTTTTTT. This codes for CASSHPQGEKLFF.

V gene TRBV7-3 combines with J gene TRBJ1-1; 8 nucleotides match TRBD1. Trimming removed 5 bases from V and 4 bases from J; junction bases left unmatched: 9. The V gene's germline CDR1 is SGHTA and CDR2 FQGTGA. The CDR3 is 15 amino acids. CDR3 loop: CASSPRTGTLTEAFF. Written as DNA, the CDR3 is TGTGCCAGCAGCCCCCGGACAGGGACTCTCACTGAAGCTTTCTTT.

The chain couples TRBV5-1 to TRBJ2-3; tentatively, D is TRBD1 or TRBD2 (5 bases each). Germline CDR1 SGHRS, CDR2 YFSETQ. The CDR3 is 14 residues long. V dropped 4 bases and J dropped 7 bases, with 16 bases sitting between them. The CDR3 is CASSASGTVHTQYF. The CDR3 bases are TGCGCCAGCAGCGCTTCCGGGACGGTCCATACGCAGTATTTT.

The genes are TRBV7-8 and TRBJ1-4; no definite D call. The V end was cut by 8 bases, the J end by 0 bases, with 10 bases between. Germline CDR1 and CDR2: SGHVS and FQNEAQ. The CDR3 totals 14 residues. In DNA form, the CDR3 reads TGTGCCAGCGGCCGGCGCACAACTAATGAAAAACTGTTTTTT. Translated: CASGRRTTNEKLFF. Complete variable domain (other parts from reference TRBV7-8 and TRBJ1-4): GAGVSQSPRYKVAKRGQDVALRCDPISGHVSLFWYQQALGQGPEFLTYFQNEAQLDKSGLPSDRFFAERPEGSVSTLKIQRTQQEDSAVYLCASGRRTTNEKLFFGSGTQLSVL.

This chain joins TRBV7-6 and TRBJ2-7; TRBD2 matches 10 bases. The CDR3 spans 19 residues. The trim removed 1 base at V and 3 bases at J, leaving 15 bases unmatched. The germline V gene encodes CDR1 SGHVS and CDR2 FNYEAQ. The CDR3 sequence: CASSLVQPSGSSGSYEQYF. CDR3 in DNA: TGTGCCAGCAGCTTAGTACAACCCTCGGGCTCTAGCGGGAGCTACGAGCAGTACTTC.